This entry lists 10 T cell receptor beta chains sequenced from one sample in a study of T cell changes during pregnancy in multiple sclerosis. The assay was immunoSEQ multiplex PCR, and TCRdb's table has in-frame clones only and misses some. The sample has more than 90,000 clones, 91% seen once. The sample consisted of peripheral blood, taken in the second trimester of pregnancy. The receptor set was obtained from a female donor with multiple sclerosis, enrolled in a pregnancy study.

This clone is categorized as medium-sized. The genes are TRBV4-1 and TRBJ1-5, with TRBD1 matching over 8 bases. The germline V gene encodes CDR1 MGHRA and CDR2 YSYEKL. V trimming: 1 base; J trimming: 5 bases; junction bases outside the gene matches: 7. The CDR3 sequence is 16 residues long. The CDR3 is CASSQGGTGRDQPQHF. In nucleotides, the CDR3 is TGCGCCAGCAGCCAAGGCGGGACAGGTAGGGATCAGCCCCAGCATTTT.

V gene TRBV9 combines with J gene TRBJ2-3; TRBD1 might be the D (6 bases). This CDR3 is 14 amino acids long. Germline loops: CDR1 SGDLS, CDR2 YYNGEE. The V and J ends lost 0 bases and 3 bases respectively, with 8 bases between them. The CDR3 coding sequence is TGTGCCAGCAGCGTAGAAGGGGGAACAGATACGCAGTATTTT. This translates into CASSVEGGTDTQYF.

The chain joins TRBV19 to TRBJ1-5; 7 bases fit TRBD1. Germline V lookup: CDR1 LNHDA, CDR2 SQIVND (reference sequence). J gave up 0 bases and V 6 bases, and 20 bases lay outside the gene matches. CDR3 size: 20 residues. The chain's CDR3 is CASSLHMPGTAPYSNQPQHF. CDR3 sequence (DNA): TGTGCCAGTAGCCTCCATATGCCCGGGACAGCGCCCTATAGCAATCAGCCCCAGCATTTT. Complete variable domain (other parts from reference TRBV19 and TRBJ1-5): DGGITQSPKYLFRKEGQNVTLSCEQNLNHDAMYWYRQDPGQGLRLIYYSQIVNDFQKGDIAEGYSVSREKKESFPLTVTSAQKNPTAFYLCASSLHMPGTAPYSNQPQHFGDGTRLSIL.

The chain links TRBV4-2 to TRBJ1-1, with unresolved D. The CDR3 totals 15 residues. V lost 1 base and J lost 0, with 9 bases in between. CDR1 LGHNA and CDR2 YNFKEQ come from the germline V gene. The CDR3 region has the DNA TGTGCCAGCAGCCAAGTTTTAGGAGTGAACACTGAAGCTTTCTTT. Its protein is CASSQVLGVNTEAFF.

V gene TRBV19 combines with J gene TRBJ2-7, with 8 nucleotides matching TRBD1. CDR1 LNHDA and CDR2 SQIVND come from the germline V gene (reference sequence). The CDR3 spans 15 residues. The ends lost 9 bases at V and 4 bases at J; junction bases unmatched: 14. The CDR3 loop reads CASSDRGFEGYEQYF. The CDR3 DNA sequence: TGTGCCAGCTCTGACAGGGGCTTCGAGGGGTACGAGCAGTACTTC.

CDR3 sequence reads: CASSITGSSYNEQFF. The CDR3 DNA reads as TGTGCCAGTAGTATAACCGGGAGCTCCTACAATGAGCAGTTCTTC. The chain links TRBV19 to TRBJ2-1, with D tentatively TRBD2 (6 bases). The CDR3 loop spans 15 amino acids. V was pared by 2 bases and J by 0 bases, with 8 bases between. Germline CDR1 reads LNHDA; CDR2 reads SQIVND (reference sequence). The full variable domain, its missing parts supplied by reference TRBV19 and TRBJ2-1, is DGGITQSPKYLFRKEGQNVTLSCEQNLNHDAMYWYRQDPGQGLRLIYYSQIVNDFQKGDIAEGYSVSREKKESFPLTVTSAQKNPTAFYLCASSITGSSYNEQFFGPGTRLTVL.

The chain uses TRBV7-2 and TRBJ1-1; 7 bases map to TRBD1. The CDR3 has 16 amino acids. Germline V lookup: CDR1 SGHTA, CDR2 FQGNSA. V was clipped by 3 bases and J by 3 bases; unmatched bases: 10. This chain's CDR3 is CASSLVGGGFDTEAFF. The CDR3 DNA reads TGTGCCAGCAGCTTGGTAGGGGGCGGTTTTGACACTGAAGCTTTCTTT.

V usage is TRBV21-1 and J usage is TRBJ2-7; the table assigns TRBD2, which was not confirmed against the DNA. TRBV21-1 is annotated as a pseudogene. The CDR3 has 16 amino acids. CDR3 region: CASSKSREGLPAEQYF. CDR3 bases: TGTGCCAGCAGCAAAAGTCGGGAGGGCCTACCAGCCGAGCAGTACTTC.

The rearrangement joins TRBV10-3 to TRBJ1-5; D is uncertain. Trimming took off 5 bases at V and 8 bases at J, with 13 bases between the two ends. CDR1 is ENHRY and CDR2 is SYGVKD in the germline V gene. This CDR3 has 13 amino acids. CDR3 nucleotides: TGTGCCATCAGTCGCGGGGTTGGAGAGCCCCAGCATTTT. Its translation: CAISRGVGEPQHF.

The chain employs TRBV5-5 and TRBJ2-7, with TRBD1 identical over 9 bases. After removal of 0 bases from V and 2 bases from J, the junction contained 3 bases not matched to a gene. The CDR3 runs 15 residues. Germline values: CDR1 SGHKS, CDR2 YYEKEE (reference sequence). The CDR3 sequence is CASSLGTGAPYEQYF. In nucleotides, the CDR3 is TGTGCCAGCAGCTTGGGGACAGGGGCACCCTACGAGCAGTACTTC.